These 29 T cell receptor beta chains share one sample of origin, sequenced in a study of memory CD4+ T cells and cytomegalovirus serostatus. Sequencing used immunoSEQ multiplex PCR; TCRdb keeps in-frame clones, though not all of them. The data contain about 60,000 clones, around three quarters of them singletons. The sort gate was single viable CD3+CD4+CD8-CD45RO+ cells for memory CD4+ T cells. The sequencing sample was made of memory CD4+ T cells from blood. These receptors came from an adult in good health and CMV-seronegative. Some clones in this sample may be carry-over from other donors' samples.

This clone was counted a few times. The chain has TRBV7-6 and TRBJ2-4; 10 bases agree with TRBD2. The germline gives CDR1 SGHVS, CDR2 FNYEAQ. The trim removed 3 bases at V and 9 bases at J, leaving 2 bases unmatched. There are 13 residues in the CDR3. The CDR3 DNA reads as TGTGCCAGCAGCTTTTCTAGCGGGGGCATTCAGTACTTC. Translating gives CASSFSSGGIQYF.

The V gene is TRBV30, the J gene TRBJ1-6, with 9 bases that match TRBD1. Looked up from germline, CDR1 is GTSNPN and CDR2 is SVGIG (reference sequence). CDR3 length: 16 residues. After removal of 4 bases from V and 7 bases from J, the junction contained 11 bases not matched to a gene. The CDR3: CAWKRRDRADNSPLHF. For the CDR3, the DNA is TGTGCCTGGAAGCGCCGGGACAGGGCAGACAATTCACCCCTCCACTTT.

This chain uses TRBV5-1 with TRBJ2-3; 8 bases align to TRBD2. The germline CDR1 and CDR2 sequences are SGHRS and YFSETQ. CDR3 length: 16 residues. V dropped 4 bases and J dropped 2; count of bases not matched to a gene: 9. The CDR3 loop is CASSIGLAHDTDTQYF. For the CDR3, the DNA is TGCGCCAGCAGCATCGGACTAGCTCATGACACAGATACGCAGTATTTT.

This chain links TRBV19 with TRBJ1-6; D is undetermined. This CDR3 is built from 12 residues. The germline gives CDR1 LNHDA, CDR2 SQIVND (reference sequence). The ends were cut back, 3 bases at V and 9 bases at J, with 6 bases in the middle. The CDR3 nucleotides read TGTGCCAGTAGTATCTCTGGTTCACCCCTCCACTTT. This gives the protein CASSISGSPLHF.

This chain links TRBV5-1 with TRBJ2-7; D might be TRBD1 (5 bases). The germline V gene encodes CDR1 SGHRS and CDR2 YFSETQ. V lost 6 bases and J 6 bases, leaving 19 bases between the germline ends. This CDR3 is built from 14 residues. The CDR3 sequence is CASNLQAAGGEQYF. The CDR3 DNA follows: TGCGCCAGCAACTTACAGGCGGCCGGTGGCGAGCAGTACTTC.

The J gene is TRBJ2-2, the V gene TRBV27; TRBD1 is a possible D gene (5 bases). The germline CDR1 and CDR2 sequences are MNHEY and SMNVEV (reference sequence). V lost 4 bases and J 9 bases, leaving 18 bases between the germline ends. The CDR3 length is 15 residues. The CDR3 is CASSSQGVGTWELFF. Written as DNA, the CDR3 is TGTGCCAGCAGTTCCCAGGGTGTTGGTACCTGGGAGCTGTTTTTT.

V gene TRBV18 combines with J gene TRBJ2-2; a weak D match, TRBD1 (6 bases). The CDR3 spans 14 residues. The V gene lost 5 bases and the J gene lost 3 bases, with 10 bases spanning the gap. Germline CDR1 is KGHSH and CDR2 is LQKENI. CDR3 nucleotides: TGTGCCAGCTCATACAGACAGGACACCGGGGAGCTGTTTTTT. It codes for CASSYRQDTGELFF.

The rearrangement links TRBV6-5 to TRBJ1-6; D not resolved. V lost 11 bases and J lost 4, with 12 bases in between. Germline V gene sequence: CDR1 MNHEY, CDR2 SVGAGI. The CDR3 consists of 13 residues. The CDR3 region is CAERAAYNSPLHF. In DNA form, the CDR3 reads TGTGCCGAACGGGCTGCTTATAATTCACCCCTCCACTTT.

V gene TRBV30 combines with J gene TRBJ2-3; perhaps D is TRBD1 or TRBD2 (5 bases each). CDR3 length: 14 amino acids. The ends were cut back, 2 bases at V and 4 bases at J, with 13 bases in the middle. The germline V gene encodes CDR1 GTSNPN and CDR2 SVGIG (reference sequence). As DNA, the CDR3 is TGTGCCTGGAGTTCAGGGCTAGCTGCAGATACGCAGTATTTT. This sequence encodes CAWSSGLAADTQYF.

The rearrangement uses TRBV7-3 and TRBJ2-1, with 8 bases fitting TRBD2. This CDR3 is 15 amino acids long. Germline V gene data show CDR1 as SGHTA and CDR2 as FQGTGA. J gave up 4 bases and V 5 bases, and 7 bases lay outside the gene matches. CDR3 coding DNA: TGTGCCAGCAGCCCGGGGGTAGCGGGATACAATGAGCAGTTCTTC. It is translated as CASSPGVAGYNEQFF.

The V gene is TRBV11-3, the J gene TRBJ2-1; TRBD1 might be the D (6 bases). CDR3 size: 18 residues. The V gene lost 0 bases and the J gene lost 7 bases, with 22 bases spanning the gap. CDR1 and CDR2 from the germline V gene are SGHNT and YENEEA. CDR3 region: CASSLDQGGSSQGNEQFF. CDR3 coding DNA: TGTGCCAGCAGCTTAGATCAGGGTGGGAGCAGCCAGGGGAATGAGCAGTTCTTC.

In nucleotides, the CDR3 is TGTGCCATCAGTGAGGACCTTATTAATCAGCCCCAGCATTTT. It codes for CAISEDLINQPQHF. This chain links TRBV10-3 with TRBJ1-5; D call uncertain. The CDR3 extends over 14 amino acids. Deletions cut 2 bases from V and 4 bases from J, with 9 bases between. CDR1 and CDR2 (germline): ENHRY, SYGVKD.

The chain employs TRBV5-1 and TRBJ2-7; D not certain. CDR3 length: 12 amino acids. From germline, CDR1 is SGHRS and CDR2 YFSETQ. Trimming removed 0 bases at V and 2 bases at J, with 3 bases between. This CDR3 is CASSLVAYEQYF. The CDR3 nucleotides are TGCGCCAGCAGCTTGGTAGCCTACGAGCAGTACTTC.

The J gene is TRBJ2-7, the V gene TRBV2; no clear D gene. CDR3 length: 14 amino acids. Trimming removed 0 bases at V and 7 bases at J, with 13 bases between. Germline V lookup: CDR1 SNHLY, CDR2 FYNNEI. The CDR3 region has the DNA TGTGCCAGCAGTGAAGCCCCGCAACGCGTGGAGCAGTACTTC. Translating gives CASSEAPQRVEQYF.

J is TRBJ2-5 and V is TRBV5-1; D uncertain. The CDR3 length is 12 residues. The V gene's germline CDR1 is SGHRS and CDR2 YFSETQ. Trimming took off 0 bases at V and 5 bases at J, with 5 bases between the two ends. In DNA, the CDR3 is TGCGCCAGCAGCTTGGTCGGTGAGACCCAGTACTTC. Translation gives CASSLVGETQYF.

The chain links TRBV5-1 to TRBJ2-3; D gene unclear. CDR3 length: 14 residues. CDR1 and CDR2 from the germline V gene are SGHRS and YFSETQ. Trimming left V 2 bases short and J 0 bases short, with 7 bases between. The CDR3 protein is CASSFGQSTDTQYF. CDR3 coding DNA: TGCGCCAGCAGCTTTGGCCAGAGCACAGATACGCAGTATTTT. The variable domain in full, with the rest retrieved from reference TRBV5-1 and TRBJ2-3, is KAGVTQTPRYLIKTRGQQVTLSCSPISGHRSVSWYQQTPGQGLQFLFEYFSETQRNKGNFPGRFSGRQFSNSRSEMNVSTLELGDSALYLCASSFGQSTDTQYFGPGTRLTVL.

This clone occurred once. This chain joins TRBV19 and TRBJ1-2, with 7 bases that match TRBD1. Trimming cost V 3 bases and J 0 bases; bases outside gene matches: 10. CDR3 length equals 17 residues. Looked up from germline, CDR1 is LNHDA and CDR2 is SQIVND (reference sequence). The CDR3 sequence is CASSIPPGTASNYGYTF. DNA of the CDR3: TGTGCCAGTAGTATCCCCCCTGGGACAGCTTCTAACTATGGCTACACCTTC.

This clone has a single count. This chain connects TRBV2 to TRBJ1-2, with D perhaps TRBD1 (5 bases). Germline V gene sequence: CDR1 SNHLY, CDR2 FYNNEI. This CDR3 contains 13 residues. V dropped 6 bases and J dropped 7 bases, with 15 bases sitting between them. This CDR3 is CASRQQGRAGYTF. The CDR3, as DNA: TGTGCCAGCAGGCAGCAGGGAAGGGCTGGCTACACCTTC.

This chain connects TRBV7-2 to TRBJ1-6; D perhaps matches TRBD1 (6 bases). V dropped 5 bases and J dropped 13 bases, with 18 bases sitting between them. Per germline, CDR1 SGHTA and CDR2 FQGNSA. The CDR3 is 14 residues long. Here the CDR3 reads CASSAQGPRSPLHF. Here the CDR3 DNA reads TGTGCCAGCAGCGCACAGGGACCACGTTCTCCCCTCCACTTT. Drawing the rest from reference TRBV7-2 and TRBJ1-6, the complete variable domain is GAGVSQSPSNKVTEKGKDVELRCDPISGHTALYWYRQSLGQGLEFLIYFQGNSAPDKSGLPSDRFSAERTGGSVSTLTIQRTQQEDSAVYLCASSAQGPRSPLHFGNGTRLTVT.

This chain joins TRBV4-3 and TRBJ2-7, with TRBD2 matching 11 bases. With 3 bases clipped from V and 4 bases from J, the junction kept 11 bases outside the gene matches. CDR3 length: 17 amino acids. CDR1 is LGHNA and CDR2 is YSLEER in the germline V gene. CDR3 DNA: TGCGCCAGCAGCCAGGGTAGCGGGGGGGCCAACTCATACGAGCAGTACTTC. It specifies CASSQGSGGANSYEQYF.

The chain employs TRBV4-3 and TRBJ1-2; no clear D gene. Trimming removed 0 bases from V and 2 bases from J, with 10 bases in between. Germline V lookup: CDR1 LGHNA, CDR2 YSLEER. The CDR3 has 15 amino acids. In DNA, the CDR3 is TGCGCCAGCAGCCAAGATCCACACCACAACTATGGCTACACCTTC. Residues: CASSQDPHHNYGYTF.

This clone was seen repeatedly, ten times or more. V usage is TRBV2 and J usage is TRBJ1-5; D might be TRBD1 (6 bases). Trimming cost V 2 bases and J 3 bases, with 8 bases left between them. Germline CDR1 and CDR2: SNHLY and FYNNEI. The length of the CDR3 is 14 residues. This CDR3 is CASSEQGLNQPQHF. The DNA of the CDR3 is TGTGCCAGCAGTGAACAGGGGCTCAATCAGCCCCAGCATTTT.

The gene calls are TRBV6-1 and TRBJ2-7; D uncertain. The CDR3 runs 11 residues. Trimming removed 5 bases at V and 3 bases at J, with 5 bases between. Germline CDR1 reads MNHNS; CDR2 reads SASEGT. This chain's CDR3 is CASSRNYEQYF. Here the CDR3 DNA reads TGTGCCAGCAGTCGCAACTACGAGCAGTACTTC.

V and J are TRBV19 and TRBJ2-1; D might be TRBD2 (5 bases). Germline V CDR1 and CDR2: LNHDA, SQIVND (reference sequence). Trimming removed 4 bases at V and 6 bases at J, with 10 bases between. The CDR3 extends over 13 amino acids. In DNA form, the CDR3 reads TGTGCCAGTAGTACAAGGACTGCCAATGAGCAGTTCTTC. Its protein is CASSTRTANEQFF.

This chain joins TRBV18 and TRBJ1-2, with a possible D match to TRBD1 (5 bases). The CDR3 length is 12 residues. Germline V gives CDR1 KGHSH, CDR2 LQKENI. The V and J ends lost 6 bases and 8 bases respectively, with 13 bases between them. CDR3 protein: CASSPTGVGYTF. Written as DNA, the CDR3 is TGTGCCAGCTCCCCCACGGGGGTAGGCTACACCTTC.

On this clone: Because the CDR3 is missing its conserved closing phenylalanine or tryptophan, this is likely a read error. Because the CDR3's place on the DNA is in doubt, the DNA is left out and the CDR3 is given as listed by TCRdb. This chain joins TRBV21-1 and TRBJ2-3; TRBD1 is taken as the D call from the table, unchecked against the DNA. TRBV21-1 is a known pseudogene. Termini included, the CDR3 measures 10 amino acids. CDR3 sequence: CASSPRRDRK.

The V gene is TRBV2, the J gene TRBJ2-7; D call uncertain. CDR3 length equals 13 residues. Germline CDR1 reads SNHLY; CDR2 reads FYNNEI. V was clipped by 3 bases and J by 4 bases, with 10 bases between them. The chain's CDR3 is CASSDQIGYEQYF. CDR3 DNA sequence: TGTGCCAGCAGTGACCAGATCGGTTACGAGCAGTACTTC. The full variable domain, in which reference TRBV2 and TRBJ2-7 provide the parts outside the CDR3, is EPEVTQTPSHQVTQMGQEVILRCVPISNHLYFYWYRQILGQKVEFLVSFYNNEISEKSEIFDDQFSVERPDGSNFTLKIRSTKLEDSAMYFCASSDQIGYEQYFGPGTRLTVT.

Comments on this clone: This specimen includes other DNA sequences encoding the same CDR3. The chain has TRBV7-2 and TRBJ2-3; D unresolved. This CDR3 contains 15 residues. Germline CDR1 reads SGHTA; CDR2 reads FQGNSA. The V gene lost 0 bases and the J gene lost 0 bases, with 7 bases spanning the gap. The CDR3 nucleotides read TGTGCCAGCAGCTTAGCGCCCGGCAGCACAGATACGCAGTATTTT. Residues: CASSLAPGSTDTQYF.

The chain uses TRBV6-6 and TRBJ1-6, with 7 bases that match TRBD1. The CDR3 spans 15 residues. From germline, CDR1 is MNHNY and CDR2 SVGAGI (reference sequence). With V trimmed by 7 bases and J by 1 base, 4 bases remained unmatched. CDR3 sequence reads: CASTAGGSYNSPLHF. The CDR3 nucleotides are TGTGCCAGCACCGCAGGGGGTTCCTATAATTCACCCCTCCACTTT.